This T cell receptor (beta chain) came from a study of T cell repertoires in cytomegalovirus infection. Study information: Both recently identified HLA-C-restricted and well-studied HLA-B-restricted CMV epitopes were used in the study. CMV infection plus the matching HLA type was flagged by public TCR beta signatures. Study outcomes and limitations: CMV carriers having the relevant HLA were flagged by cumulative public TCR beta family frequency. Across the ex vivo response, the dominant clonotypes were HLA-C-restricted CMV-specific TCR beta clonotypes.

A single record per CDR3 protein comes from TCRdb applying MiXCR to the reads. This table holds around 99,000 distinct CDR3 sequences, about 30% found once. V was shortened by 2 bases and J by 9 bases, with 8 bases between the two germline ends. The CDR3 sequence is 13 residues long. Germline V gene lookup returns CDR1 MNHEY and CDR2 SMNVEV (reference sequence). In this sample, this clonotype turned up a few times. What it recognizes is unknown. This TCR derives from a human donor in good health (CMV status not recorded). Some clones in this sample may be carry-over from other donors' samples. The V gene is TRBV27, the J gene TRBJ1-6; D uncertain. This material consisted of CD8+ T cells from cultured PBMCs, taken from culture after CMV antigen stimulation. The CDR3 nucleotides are TGTGCCAGCAGTTTACCGGGCTCTTCACCCCTCCACTTT. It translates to CASSLPGSSPLHF.